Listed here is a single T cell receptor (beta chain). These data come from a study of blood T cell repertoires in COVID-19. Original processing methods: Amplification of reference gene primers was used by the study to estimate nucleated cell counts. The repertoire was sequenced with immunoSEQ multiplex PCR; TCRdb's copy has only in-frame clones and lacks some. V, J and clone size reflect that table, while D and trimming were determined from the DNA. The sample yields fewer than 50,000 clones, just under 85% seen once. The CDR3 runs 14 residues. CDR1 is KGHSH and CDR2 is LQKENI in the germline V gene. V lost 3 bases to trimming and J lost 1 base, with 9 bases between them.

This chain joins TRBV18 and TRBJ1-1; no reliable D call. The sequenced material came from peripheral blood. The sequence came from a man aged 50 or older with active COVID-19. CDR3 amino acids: CASSPIGRNTEAFF. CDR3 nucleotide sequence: TGTGCCAGCTCACCGATTGGCAGGAACACTGAAGCTTTCTTT.